This TCR beta chain was captured by sequencing in a study of cytomegalovirus exposure and HLA in healthy donors. Regarding the study as a whole: Researchers reported from a later analysis that most CMV-associated TCR beta chains appeared HLA-restricted. In a later analysis, parvovirus B19, influenza, CMV and Epstein-Barr virus appeared linked to several top co-occurrence clusters.

V was shortened by 3 bases and J by 2 bases, with 14 bases between the two germline ends. The germline V gene encodes CDR1 MGHDK and CDR2 SYGVNS. This CDR3 has 15 amino acids. The PCR used 60 Vbeta and 13 Jbeta primers. TCRdb's copy holds only in-frame clones and misses some; the assay was immunoSEQ multiplex PCR. The data contain 100,000 or so clones, 70% to 80% of them singletons. As concerns this clone: Antigen unknown.

The sample taken for sequencing was PBMCs. The V gene is TRBV25-1, the J gene TRBJ2-7; D is perhaps TRBD2 (5 bases). The TCR comes from a man aged 40-55 years in good health and CMV-seronegative. In DNA form, the CDR3 reads TGTGCCAGCAGTGATCAGAAGGACGGGGCCTACGAGCAGTACTTC. Amino acid sequence: CASSDQKDGAYEQYF.